This T cell receptor (beta chain) originates from a study of regulatory T cells in long-lasting Graves disease. Study conclusions and caveats: Relative to new patients (966), persistent patients exhibited greater sharing of public clonotypes (approximately 3,000).

Time point: persistent/refractory GD, antithyroid drugs over 5 years with positive TRAb. Isolated PBMC RNA provided the starting material for the TCR library. Both iRepertoire HTBI primers and Arm-PCR of CDR3 regions were used to build the TCR beta libraries. TCRdb used MiXCR to reprocess the multiplex PCR reads, holding one entry per CDR3 protein. The table lists around 400,000 distinct CDR3 sequences, over 20% of them singletons. The sample holds many counts of this clonotype. Its target is not known. The clonotype was recovered from a female donor with Graves disease. The sequencing used peripheral blood mononuclear cells (PBMCs), collected when the disease was refractory, from a patient treated with antithyroid drugs.

CDR3 amino acids: CASGDGGTYEQYF. The CDR3 bases are TGTGCCAGCGGAGATGGCGGCACCTACGAGCAGTACTTC. The rearrangement uses TRBV7-2 and TRBJ2-7; D is uncertain. From germline, CDR1 is SGHTA and CDR2 FQGNSA. Trimming took 8 bases from V and 2 from J, leaving 13 bases between them. CDR3 length: 13 amino acids.